This TCR beta chain was captured by sequencing in a study of molecular identifiers for immune sequencing clone quantification. Study-wide context: Five aliquots were made in replicates from the RNA of around 20,000 or 100,000 naive CD8 cells, and four were sequenced.

Bulk TCR libraries used previously described methods and listed TCR primers. TCRdb ran MiXCR on the PCR reads and lists one entry per CDR3 protein. The sample holds under 350,000 distinct CDR3 sequences, 24% seen once. Libraries for naive CD8 T cells, which were made from roughly 18,000 to 920,000 sorted cells, drew on 10%, 30% or 50% of the RNA. A CD8+CD4-CCR7+CD45RA+ gate was used to sort naive CD8 T cells. The germline CDR1 and CDR2 sequences are KGHSH and LQKENI. There are 13 residues in the CDR3. Trimming removed 6 bases from V and 7 bases from J, with 15 bases in between. This TCR derives from a human donor in good health. Some libraries in this study had Jurkat cell RNA spiked in. Sequenced sample: naive CD8+ T cells from blood, with Jurkat cell RNA spiked in. Subset: FACS-sorted CD8+CD4-CCR7+CD45RA+ naive T cells. The chain couples TRBV18 to TRBJ1-1, with TRBD1 as a possible D gene (5 bases). CDR3 protein: CASSHWDEHEAFF. DNA for the CDR3: TGTGCCAGCTCCCACTGGGACGAGCATGAAGCTTTCTTT.